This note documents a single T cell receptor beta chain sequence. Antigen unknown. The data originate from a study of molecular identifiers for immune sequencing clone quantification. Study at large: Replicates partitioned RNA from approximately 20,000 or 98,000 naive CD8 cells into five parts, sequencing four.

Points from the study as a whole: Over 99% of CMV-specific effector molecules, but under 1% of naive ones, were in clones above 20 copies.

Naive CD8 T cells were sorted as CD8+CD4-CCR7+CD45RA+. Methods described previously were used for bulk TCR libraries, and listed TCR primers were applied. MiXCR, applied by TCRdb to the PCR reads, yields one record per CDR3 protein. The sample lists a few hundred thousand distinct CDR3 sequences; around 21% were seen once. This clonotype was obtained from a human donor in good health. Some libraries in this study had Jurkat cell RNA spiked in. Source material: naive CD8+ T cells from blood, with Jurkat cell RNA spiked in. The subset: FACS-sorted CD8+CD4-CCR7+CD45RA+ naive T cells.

The CDR3 reads CAISDQEAYGYTF. The DNA of the CDR3 is TGTGCCATCAGTGACCAGGAAGCCTATGGCTACACCTTC. The chain carries TRBV10-3 and TRBJ1-2; D not resolved. This CDR3 is 13 amino acids long. The V end lost 3 bases, the J end lost 4 bases, and 9 bases lay between the germline ends. Germline-derived CDR1 and CDR2 are ENHRY and SYGVKD.